This TCR beta chain was captured by sequencing in a study of blood T cell repertoires in COVID-19. Enrolment of Seattle patients took place during active infection, and they were followed longitudinally. Sequencing was performed with immunoSEQ multiplex PCR; in TCRdb, only in-frame clones are kept and a portion is missing. This sample carries fewer than 300,000 clones, about nine tenths of them seen once, and the ten largest clones take 12%. Germline V lookup: CDR1 SGHRS, CDR2 YFSETQ. Trimming took off 4 bases at V and 6 bases at J, with 9 bases between the two ends. The CDR3 covers 12 residues. V gene TRBV5-1 combines with J gene TRBJ2-3; the D is unclear. The sequenced material came from peripheral blood. This clonotype was sampled from a woman aged 25-40 years with COVID-19, enrolled during active disease. In DNA form, the CDR3 reads TGCGCCAGCAGCCCAAACCGGGATACGCAGTATTTT. Amino acids: CASSPNRDTQYF.